This TCR beta chain appears in the sequencing data of a study of blood T cell repertoires in COVID-19. Whole-study context: Sample material is recorded as cDNA or gDNA derived from T cells, B-cell-depleted T cells, or PBMCs.

V dropped 2 bases and J dropped 8; count of bases not matched to a gene: 5. Germline values: CDR1 SGDLS, CDR2 YYNGEE. This CDR3 has 13 residues. The method was immunoSEQ multiplex PCR; TCRdb's version includes in-frame clones alone and lacks a portion of them. The data show 52,000 or so clones, with less than 90% seen just once and over 25% held by the top ten. The specimen was peripheral blood. V gene TRBV9 combines with J gene TRBJ2-3; 7 positions agree with TRBD2. The TCR originated in a human donor in a cohort sampled during active COVID-19. The CDR3 reads CASSVGGGATQYF. In nucleotides, the CDR3 is TGTGCCAGCAGCGTCGGCGGGGGTGCTACGCAGTATTTT.